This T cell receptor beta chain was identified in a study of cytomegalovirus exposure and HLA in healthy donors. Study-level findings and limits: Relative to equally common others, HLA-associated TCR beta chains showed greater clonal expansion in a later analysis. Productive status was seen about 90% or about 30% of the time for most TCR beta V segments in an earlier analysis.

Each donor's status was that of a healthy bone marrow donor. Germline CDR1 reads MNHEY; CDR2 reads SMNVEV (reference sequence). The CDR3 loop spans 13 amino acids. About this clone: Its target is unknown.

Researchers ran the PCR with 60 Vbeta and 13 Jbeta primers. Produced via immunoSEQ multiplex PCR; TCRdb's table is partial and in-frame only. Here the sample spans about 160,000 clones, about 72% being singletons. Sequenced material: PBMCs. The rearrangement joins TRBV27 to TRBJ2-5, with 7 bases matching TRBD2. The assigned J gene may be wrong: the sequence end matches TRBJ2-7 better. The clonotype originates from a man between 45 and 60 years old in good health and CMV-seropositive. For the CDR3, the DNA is TGTGCCAGCAGTTTGGGACTACTTTACGAGCAGTACTTC. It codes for CASSLGLLYEQYF.